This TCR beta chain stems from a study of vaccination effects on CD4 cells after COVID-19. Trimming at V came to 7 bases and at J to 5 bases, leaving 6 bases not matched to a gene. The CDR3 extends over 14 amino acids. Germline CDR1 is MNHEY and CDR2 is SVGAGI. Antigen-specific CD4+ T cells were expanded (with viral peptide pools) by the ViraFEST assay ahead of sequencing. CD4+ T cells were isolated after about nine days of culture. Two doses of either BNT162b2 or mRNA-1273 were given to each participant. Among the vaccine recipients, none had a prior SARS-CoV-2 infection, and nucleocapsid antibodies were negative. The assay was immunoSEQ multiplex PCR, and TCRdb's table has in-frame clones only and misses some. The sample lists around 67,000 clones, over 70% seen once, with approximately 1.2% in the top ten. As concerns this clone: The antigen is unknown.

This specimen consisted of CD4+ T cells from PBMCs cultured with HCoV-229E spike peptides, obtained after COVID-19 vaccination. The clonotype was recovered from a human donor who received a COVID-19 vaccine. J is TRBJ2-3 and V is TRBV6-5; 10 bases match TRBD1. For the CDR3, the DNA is TGTGCCAGCAACAGACAGGGGGCGGGAGATACGCAGTATTTT. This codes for CASNRQGAGDTQYF.